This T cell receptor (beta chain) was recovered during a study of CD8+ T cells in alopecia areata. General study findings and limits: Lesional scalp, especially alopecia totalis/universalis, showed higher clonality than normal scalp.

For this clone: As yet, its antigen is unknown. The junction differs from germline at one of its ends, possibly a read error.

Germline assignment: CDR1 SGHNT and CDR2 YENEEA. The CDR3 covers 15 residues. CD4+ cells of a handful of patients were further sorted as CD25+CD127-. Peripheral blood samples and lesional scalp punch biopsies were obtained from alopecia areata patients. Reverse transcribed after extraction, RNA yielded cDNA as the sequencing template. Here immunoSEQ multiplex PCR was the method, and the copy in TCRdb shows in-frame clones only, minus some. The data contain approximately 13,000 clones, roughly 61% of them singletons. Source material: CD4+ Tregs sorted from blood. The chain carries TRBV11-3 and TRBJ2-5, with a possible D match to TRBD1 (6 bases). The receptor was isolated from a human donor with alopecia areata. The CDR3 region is CASSLGGTPQETRYF. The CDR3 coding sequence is TGTGCCAGCAGCTTAGGGGGGACACCTCAAGAGACCCGGTACTTC.